These 22 T cell receptor beta chains originate from one sample sequenced in a study of T cells after somatic rescue of genetic block. The repertoire was sequenced with immunoSEQ multiplex PCR; TCRdb's copy has only in-frame clones and lacks some. This table holds roughly 58,000 clones, approximately 96% found once. Sequencing used peripheral blood mononuclear cells (PBMCs). The source of these receptors is a child under three years old.

This chain uses TRBV7-8 with TRBJ2-3; 7 bases are a match to TRBD2. Trimming removed 5 bases from V and 7 bases from J; junction bases left unmatched: 18. The CDR3 runs to 17 residues. Germline V gene lookup returns CDR1 SGHVS and CDR2 FQNEAQ. CDR3 coding DNA: TGTGCCAGCAGCCTACAACTTCCGGGACTAAGTATTCATACGCAGTATTTT. Amino acids: CASSLQLPGLSIHTQYF.

This clone has a single count. This chain connects TRBV6-1 to TRBJ2-2; no reliable D call. Trimming left V 7 bases short and J 1 base short, with 1 base between. Germline-derived CDR1 and CDR2 are MNHNS and SASEGT. The CDR3 is made up of 11 amino acids. This CDR3 is CASMNTGELFF. The CDR3 DNA follows: TGTGCCAGCATGAACACCGGGGAGCTGTTTTTT.

V usage is TRBV13 and J usage is TRBJ2-2; D is unresolved. Germline loops: CDR1 PRHDT, CDR2 FYEKMQ (reference sequence). Trimming left V 1 base short and J 1 base short, with 4 bases between. The CDR3 loop spans 14 amino acids. The CDR3 DNA is TGTGCCAGCAGCTTAGCGGAGAACACCGGGGAGCTGTTTTTT. Translation: CASSLAENTGELFF.

In DNA form, the CDR3 reads TGTGCCAGCAGTTACAGCTCCTATAATTCACCCCTCCACTTT. This translates into CASSYSSYNSPLHF. The J gene is TRBJ1-6, the V gene TRBV6-5; no firm D call. Germline V CDR1 and CDR2: MNHEY, SVGAGI. CDR3 length: 14 amino acids. The ends were cut back, 2 bases at V and 0 bases at J, with 2 bases in the middle.

This chain uses TRBV10-2 with TRBJ1-3; tentatively, D is TRBD1 (6 bases). V lost 4 bases to trimming and J lost 1 base, with 11 bases between them. CDR1 and CDR2 from the germline V gene are WSHSY and SAAADI. The CDR3 loop spans 15 amino acids. The CDR3 sequence: CASSARGASGNTIYF. In DNA form, the CDR3 reads TGCGCCAGCAGTGCCCGGGGGGCTTCTGGAAACACCATATATTTT.

The V and J genes are TRBV11-2 and TRBJ2-1; D might be TRBD1 or TRBD2, each matching 6 bases. Between the trimmed V and J ends, which lost 6 bases and 7 bases, there was a span of 16 bases. The CDR3 totals 14 residues. CDR1 and CDR2 from the germline V gene are SGHAT and FQNNGV. The CDR3 sequence is CASSQGGSLNEQFF. The CDR3 nucleotides read TGTGCCAGCAGTCAAGGGGGGTCTTTGAATGAGCAGTTCTTC. The complete variable domain, with remaining parts taken from reference TRBV11-2 and TRBJ2-1, reads EAGVAQSPRYKIIEKRQSVAFWCNPISGHATLYWYQQILGQGPKLLIQFQNNGVVDDSQLPKDRFSAERLKGVDSTLKIQPAKLEDSAVYLCASSQGGSLNEQFFGPGTRLTVL.

The DNA for the CDR3 is TGTGCCAGCAGCGTGGACAGGGCGACGACCGGGGAGCTGTTTTTT. Translating gives CASSVDRATTGELFF. This chain links TRBV5-4 with TRBJ2-2, with 8 bases matching TRBD1. Germline values: CDR1 SGHNT, CDR2 YYREEE (reference sequence). This CDR3 is 15 amino acids long. The V gene end was trimmed by 4 bases and the J gene end by 5 bases; junction bases not matched to a gene: 7.

The V and J genes are TRBV6-5 and TRBJ1-6; D ambiguous. CDR1 MNHEY and CDR2 SVGAGI come from the germline V gene. The length of the CDR3 is 12 residues. Between the trimmed V and J ends, which lost 5 bases and 5 bases, there was a span of 4 bases. The CDR3 spells CASSNNNSPLHF. The CDR3, as DNA: TGTGCCAGCAGTAACAATAATTCACCCCTCCACTTT.

The rearrangement uses TRBV13 and TRBJ2-5; 10 bases fit TRBD1. CDR1 is PRHDT, CDR2 FYEKMQ, per germline (reference sequence). V trimming: 3 bases; J trimming: 5 bases; junction bases outside the gene matches: 3. This CDR3 has 14 residues. The CDR3 bases are TGTGCCAGCAGCTTTGCGACAGGGGGCGAGACCCAGTACTTC. Translating it yields CASSFATGGETQYF.

CDR3 in amino acids: CASSLEGEPSYSYNEQFF. The CDR3 DNA follows: TGCGCCAGCAGCTTGGAGGGGGAGCCGTCCTACTCCTACAATGAGCAGTTCTTC. The gene calls are TRBV5-1 and TRBJ2-1, with a weak D call TRBD1 (6 bases). CDR1 and CDR2 (germline): SGHRS, YFSETQ. The ends were cut back, 0 bases at V and 0 bases at J, with 16 bases in the middle. The CDR3 covers 18 residues.

In this sample, this clone turned up a few times. This chain connects TRBV5-1 to TRBJ2-7, with TRBD1 identical over 7 bases. CDR1 is SGHRS and CDR2 is YFSETQ in the germline V gene. The CDR3 consists of 13 residues. V lost 4 bases and J lost 3; bases outside the gene matches: 4. CDR3 amino acids: CASSPGTVYEQYF. DNA of the CDR3: TGCGCCAGCAGCCCCGGGACAGTCTACGAGCAGTACTTC.

Here the CDR3 DNA reads TGCGCCAGCAGCCAAACGCGGCGGGAGGGGACCTACGAGCAGTACTTC. Protein sequence: CASSQTRREGTYEQYF. The genes are TRBV4-1 and TRBJ2-7; TRBD2 matches 9 bases. Trimming removed 2 bases from V and 2 bases from J; junction bases left unmatched: 7. The CDR3 covers 16 residues. Germline CDR1 and CDR2: MGHRA and YSYEKL.

The J gene is TRBJ1-3, the V gene TRBV28; 7 nucleotides align to TRBD1. V gave up 8 bases and J gave up 0 bases; unmatched junction bases: 4. The germline gives CDR1 MDHEN, CDR2 SYDVKM. The CDR3 contains 14 residues. The CDR3 is CASSQGGSGNTIYF. DNA for the CDR3: TGTGCCAGCTCCCAGGGGGGCTCTGGAAACACCATATATTTT.

The genes are TRBV6-6 and TRBJ1-3; a weak D match, TRBD1 (6 bases). The V gene lost 5 bases and the J gene lost 0 bases, with 14 bases spanning the gap. Germline loops: CDR1 MNHNY, CDR2 SVGAGI (reference sequence). The CDR3 is 16 amino acids. This CDR3 is CASSRLGGLSGNTIYF. In DNA form, the CDR3 reads TGTGCCAGCAGTCGCCTCGGGGGCCTCTCTGGAAACACCATATATTTT.

V and J are TRBV6-1 and TRBJ2-1; 12 positions match TRBD2. Germline V gene lookup returns CDR1 MNHNS and CDR2 SASEGT. This CDR3 contains 16 residues. With 1 base clipped from V and 9 bases from J, the junction kept 7 bases outside the gene matches. Here the CDR3 DNA reads TGTGCCAGCAGTGAAGTGTCTAGCGGGAGGGCCAGTGAGCAGTTCTTC. Protein product: CASSEVSSGRASEQFF.

The sample holds a few counts of this clone. This chain links TRBV19 with TRBJ1-1; the D is unclear. The CDR3 loop spans 13 amino acids. Looked up from germline, CDR1 is LNHDA and CDR2 is SQIVND (reference sequence). The V end was cut by 3 bases, the J end by 3 bases, with 8 bases between. The CDR3 spells CASSISQDTEAFF. DNA of the CDR3: TGTGCCAGTAGTATTAGCCAGGACACTGAAGCTTTCTTT.

The J gene is TRBJ2-7, the V gene TRBV6-5; TRBD1 matches at 7 bases. V was pared by 0 bases and J by 6 bases, with 8 bases of the junction left unmatched. From germline, CDR1 is MNHEY and CDR2 SVGAGI. The CDR3 has 15 residues. The CDR3 DNA reads as TGTGCCAGCAGTTACTCGACAGGGAGTATGGGCGAGCAGTACTTC. The encoded protein is CASSYSTGSMGEQYF.

Worth noting for this clone: One junction end disagrees with the germline gene, perhaps due to a read error. The chain carries TRBV27 and TRBJ2-7; tentatively, D is TRBD1 (6 bases). CDR1 is MNHEY and CDR2 is SMNVEV in the germline V gene (reference sequence). This CDR3 region has 13 residues. The DNA for the CDR3 is TGTGCCCGCAGTCCCGGACAGTTTTACGAGCAGTACTTC. Its translation: CARSPGQFYEQYF.

The V and J genes are TRBV5-1 and TRBJ1-2; TRBD1 matches at 7 bases. CDR3 size: 13 residues. V was clipped by 0 bases and J by 7 bases; unmatched bases: 3. CDR1 and CDR2 from the germline V gene are SGHRS and YFSETQ. For the CDR3, the DNA is TGCGCCAGCAGCTTGGAGGGGGCAGGTGGCTACACCTTC. As protein: CASSLEGAGGYTF.

The chain combines TRBV5-1 with TRBJ2-3; no definite D call. In germline, CDR1 is SGHRS, CDR2 YFSETQ. The V and J ends lost 4 bases and 0 bases respectively, with 12 bases between them. The CDR3 runs 15 residues. The CDR3 here is CASSPVTVSTDTQYF. The CDR3 nucleotides read TGCGCCAGCAGCCCCGTGACTGTCAGCACAGATACGCAGTATTTT.

In nucleotides, the CDR3 is TGCAGCGTCCAGGGGGCGAACACCGGGGAGCTGTTTTTT. Its translation: CSVQGANTGELFF. This chain joins TRBV29-1 and TRBJ2-2; 7 bases align to TRBD1. After removal of 6 bases from V and 0 bases from J, the junction contained 1 base not matched to a gene. The CDR3 runs to 13 residues. Germline lookup yields CDR1 SQVTM and CDR2 ANQGSEA.

The CDR3 here is CASSLGRVRGYTF. The CDR3 DNA sequence: TGTGCCAGCAGCTTAGGCAGGGTGCGGGGCTACACCTTC. The gene calls are TRBV7-2 and TRBJ1-2; the D gene is possibly TRBD1 (5 bases). The ends were cut back, 1 base at V and 8 bases at J, with 11 bases in the middle. The CDR3 covers 13 residues. The germline CDR1 and CDR2 sequences are SGHTA and FQGNSA.